One sample yielded the 5 T cell receptor beta chains listed below, sequenced in a study of beta chain features in type 1 diabetes. Reverse transcribing all isolated RNA meant expressed TCRB transcripts were sequenced. Method: immunoSEQ multiplex PCR; TCRdb's copy keeps in-frame clones and lacks some. The sample lists a few hundred thousand clones, around 13% occurring once. Sequenced input: naive CD4+ T cells from blood. The receptors derive from a man aged 25 to 40 in good health.

This clone was counted between two and nine times. The gene calls are TRBV5-4 and TRBJ2-1; D is possibly TRBD1 (5 bases). The CDR3 loop spans 12 amino acids. In germline, CDR1 is SGHNT, CDR2 YYREEE (reference sequence). Trimming shortened V by 4 bases and J by 5 bases, and 7 bases separated the two germline ends. CDR3 region: CASSPRDNEQFF. DNA of the CDR3: TGTGCCAGCAGCCCCAGGGACAATGAGCAGTTCTTC.

This sequence joins TRBV7-6 and TRBJ1-1; D unresolved. Germline loops: CDR1 SGHVS, CDR2 FNYEAQ. V lost 5 bases, J lost 0 bases, and 10 bases lay in between. The CDR3 consists of 14 residues. DNA of the CDR3: TGTGCCAGCAGCAAGACGTCCGTGAACACTGAAGCTTTCTTT. Protein product: CASSKTSVNTEAFF.

In its sample, this clone was seen a few times. The J gene is TRBJ1-2, the V gene TRBV9; D perhaps matches TRBD1 (6 bases). Trimming left V 1 base short and J 5 bases short, with 18 bases between. This CDR3 contains 16 residues. Looked up from germline, CDR1 is SGDLS and CDR2 is YYNGEE. This CDR3 is CASSVTPQTGRYGYTF. CDR3 coding DNA: TGTGCCAGCAGCGTAACTCCGCAGACAGGACGATATGGCTACACCTTC.

This clone was found once. The rearrangement joins TRBV5-1 to TRBJ1-6, with D unresolved. Germline lookup yields CDR1 SGHRS and CDR2 YFSETQ. Trimming removed 0 bases at V and 10 bases at J, with 11 bases between. The CDR3 sequence is 14 residues long. The CDR3 sequence is CASSLEGLGSPLHF. In DNA form, the CDR3 reads TGCGCCAGCAGCTTGGAAGGGCTGGGGTCACCCCTCCACTTT.

The gene calls are TRBV7-9 and TRBJ1-2; possible D gene TRBD1, 6 bases. Trimming pared 1 base from V and 4 bases from J, leaving 7 bases between. Per germline, CDR1 SEHNR and CDR2 FQNEAQ (reference sequence). This CDR3 is 13 amino acids long. DNA of the CDR3: TGTGCCAGCAGCTTAGGGGACACCTATGGCTACACCTTC. It encodes CASSLGDTYGYTF. Full variable domain (rest looked up from reference TRBV7-9 and TRBJ1-2): DTGVSQNPRHKITKRGQNVTFRCDPISEHNRLYWYRQTLGQGPEFLTYFQNEAQLEKSRLLSDRFSAERPKGSFSTLEIQRTEQGDSAMYLCASSLGDTYGYTFGSGTRLTVV.